These T cell receptor beta chains were read from a single sample in a study of T-cell reconstitution after alpha-beta-depleted transplantation in children. In TCRdb, the PCR reads were re-called with MiXCR into one record per CDR3 protein. The sample contains around 120,000 distinct CDR3 sequences, roughly 23% of which appear only once. Sequencing was performed on PBMCs, mostly from graft donor cells, taken 180 days after TCRalphabeta/CD19-depleted stem cell transplant. The origin of the receptors is a male patient aged 2-10 years who had a stem cell transplant for chronic granulomatous disease, so the T cells may come from the graft donor. Both conserved end residues are part of each CDR3. D genes are given only for firm matches. Expanded clones get a size class; other rows say once, few or many, or leave the size out.

D gene,V gene,J gene,clone size,CDR3 protein,CDR3 DNA
NA,TRBV20-1,TRBJ1-4,few,CSALRVANEKLFF,TGCAGTGCTCTCAGGGTTGCTAATGAAAAACTGTTTTTT
TRBD2,TRBV7-2,TRBJ2-1,many,CASSLGGGVYNEQFF,TGTGCCAGCAGCTTAGGTGGGGGGGTGTACAATGAGCAGTTCTTC
NA,TRBV28,TRBJ1-5,many,CASRGEDQPQHF,TGTGCCAGCAGAGGAGAAGATCAGCCCCAGCATTTT
NA,TRBV6-2/TRBV6-3,TRBJ2-1,many,CASSYETARFNEQFF,TGTGCCAGCAGCTACGAGACTGCGCGGTTCAATGAGCAGTTCTTC
NA,TRBV27,TRBJ1-5,NA,CASSFAGMRGNQPQHF,TGTGCCAGCAGTTTCGCAGGGATGAGAGGCAATCAGCCCCAGCATTTT
TRBD2,TRBV20-1,TRBJ2-2,many,CSARDGTSGLTGELFF,TGCAGTGCTAGAGATGGGACTAGCGGACTGACCGGGGAGCTGTTTTTT
TRBD1,TRBV18,TRBJ2-7,NA,CASSPQQGDHEQYF,TGTGCCAGCTCACCCCAACAGGGGGATCACGAGCAGTACTTC
NA,TRBV15,TRBJ2-3,few,CATSKTGSTDTQYF,TGTGCCACCAGCAAGACAGGTAGCACAGATACGCAGTATTTT
NA,TRBV9,TRBJ2-7,many,CASSKGPLYEQYF,TGTGCCAGCAGCAAGGGGCCATTATACGAGCAGTACTTC
TRBD2,TRBV24-1,TRBJ2-2,many,CATSDDRDYNTGELFF,TGTGCCACCAGTGATGACCGGGACTACAACACCGGGGAGCTGTTTTTT
TRBD1,TRBV20-1,TRBJ1-5,few,CSARVTGSQPQHF,TGCAGTGCTAGAGTGACAGGGAGTCAGCCCCAGCATTTT
TRBD1,TRBV5-1,TRBJ2-1,NA,CASSLTGTDYDEQFF,TGCGCCAGCAGTTTGACCGGGACAGACTACGATGAGCAGTTCTTC
TRBD2,TRBV11-3,TRBJ2-2,few,CASTIGLAGVTGELFF,TGTGCCAGCACCATTGGACTAGCGGGAGTCACCGGGGAGCTGTTTTTT
NA,TRBV20-1,TRBJ1-2,NA,CSARSRHYGYTF,TGCAGTGCTAGATCCAGGCACTATGGCTACACCTTC
NA,TRBV7-9,TRBJ2-5,many,CASLKSGFGETQYF,TGTGCCAGCCTAAAATCAGGGTTTGGAGAGACCCAGTACTTC
NA,TRBV5-5,TRBJ2-7,many,CASSLALLVGYEQYF,TGTGCCAGCAGCTTGGCCCTACTAGTTGGCTACGAGCAGTACTTC
NA,TRBV29-1,TRBJ1-3,many,CSVGQTGNTIYF,TGCAGCGTTGGACAGACTGGAAACACCATATATTTT
NA,TRBV7-2,TRBJ2-1,NA,CASSVGRGDNEQFF,TGTGCCAGCAGCGTCGGCCGGGGAGACAATGAGCAGTTCTTC
NA,TRBV6-5,TRBJ2-7,NA,CASSLGTYYEQYF,TGTGCCAGCTCCCTCGGGACTTACTACGAGCAGTACTTC
NA,TRBV25-1,TRBJ2-6,NA,CASRRSSGANVLTF,TGTGCCAGCAGGAGGAGCTCTGGGGCCAACGTCCTGACTTTC
NA,TRBV29-1,TRBJ1-2,few,CSVEGGDGRRYTF,TGCAGCGTTGAAGGTGGGGACGGGCGCCGCTACACCTTC
NA,TRBV5-1,TRBJ1-2,many,CASSLVAGGYTF,TGCGCCAGCAGCTTGGTGGCGGGAGGCTACACCTTC
TRBD2,TRBV20-1,TRBJ2-2,NA,CSARGLAGNTGELFF,TGCAGTGCTAGAGGACTAGCGGGCAACACCGGGGAGCTGTTTTTT
NA,TRBV7-9,TRBJ1-5,few,CASSLGGEKPQHF,TGTGCCAGCAGCTTAGGGGGGGAGAAGCCCCAGCATTTT
TRBD1,TRBV18,TRBJ1-4,NA,CASSPRGTGYEKLFF,TGTGCCAGCTCACCACGAGGGACAGGGTACGAAAAACTGTTTTTT
NA,TRBV5-1,TRBJ2-3,many,CASTRDGWDGTDTQYF,TGCGCCAGCACAAGGGATGGCTGGGACGGCACAGATACGCAGTATTTT
NA,TRBV20-1,TRBJ2-3,NA,CSTSRVTILDTQYF,TGCAGTACCAGCAGGGTTACAATATTGGATACGCAGTATTTT
TRBD2,TRBV20-1,TRBJ2-1,NA,CCAPDLLAGQYNEQFF,TGCTGTGCTCCCGACCTTCTAGCGGGGCAATACAATGAGCAGTTCTTC
NA,TRBV5-1,TRBJ2-1,few,CASSPGREGKNEQFF,TGCGCCAGCAGCCCAGGGAGAGAGGGCAAAAATGAGCAGTTCTTC
NA,TRBV29-1,TRBJ2-7,NA,CSAMTFSYEQYF,TGCAGCGCAATGACTTTCTCCTACGAGCAGTACTTC
NA,TRBV7-2,TRBJ2-1,few,CASSLGLEDNEQFF,TGTGCCAGCAGCTTAGGACTAGAGGACAATGAGCAGTTCTTC
TRBD1,TRBV5-1,TRBJ2-7,once,CASSLADRGRYEQYF,TGCGCCAGCAGCTTGGCGGACAGGGGGCGATACGAGCAGTACTTC
TRBD1,TRBV29-1,TRBJ2-1,few,CSVDRVAVYNEQFF,TGCAGCGTGGACAGGGTAGCGGTCTACAATGAGCAGTTCTTC
TRBD1,TRBV12-3/TRBV12-4,TRBJ1-4,few,CASRRTGGGEKLFF,TGTGCCAGCAGGAGGACAGGGGGGGGTGAAAAACTGTTTTTT
NA,TRBV5-1,TRBJ1-5,NA,CASKSADNQPQHF,TGCGCCAGCAAGTCTGCGGACAATCAGCCCCAGCATTTT
TRBD1,TRBV29-1,TRBJ1-4,many,CSVAGTGYEKLFF,TGCAGCGTTGCCGGGACAGGGTATGAAAAACTGTTTTTT
NA,TRBV6-5,TRBJ2-7,NA,CASSTPPYEQYF,TGTGCCAGCAGCACCCCTCCTTACGAGCAGTACTTC
NA,TRBV5-6,TRBJ2-7,few,CASSLGRDEQYF,TGTGCCAGCAGCTTGGGGAGGGACGAGCAGTACTTC
NA,TRBV4-2,TRBJ2-1,NA,CARGPGVHNNEQFF,TGTGCCAGGGGCCCCGGGGTGCACAACAATGAGCAGTTCTTC
TRBD2,TRBV6-2/TRBV6-3,TRBJ2-2,many,CASSYAGEPNTGELFF,TGTGCCAGCAGTTACGCGGGAGAGCCGAACACCGGGGAGCTGTTTTTT
TRBD2,TRBV20-1,TRBJ2-1,few,CSARGLADSYNEQFF,TGCAGTGCTAGAGGACTAGCGGACTCTTACAATGAGCAGTTCTTC
TRBD1,TRBV4-3,TRBJ2-3,many,CASSQGQGGTDTQYF,TGCGCCAGCAGCCAAGGACAGGGCGGCACAGATACGCAGTATTTT